This T cell receptor beta chain was sequenced in a study of cytomegalovirus exposure and HLA in healthy donors. General observations from the study: Per published accounts, TCR beta sequences correctly predicted the HLA-A and HLA-B alleles of most subjects. Overall, about 160 TCR beta chains were annotated as cytomegalovirus-associated. Previously analyzed data showed that most TCR beta V segments were productive at a frequency of about 90% or about 30%.

CDR1 and CDR2 from the germline V gene are LNHDA and SQIVND (reference sequence). The ends lost 9 bases at V and 7 bases at J; junction bases unmatched: 6. The CDR3 loop spans 13 amino acids. Regarding this clone: Its antigen is not identified.

The PCR made use of 60 Vbeta and 13 Jbeta primers. TCRdb keeps only in-frame clones here, not all; method: immunoSEQ multiplex PCR. The sample lists 140,000 or so clones; 78% were seen once. The V gene is TRBV19, the J gene TRBJ2-1, with TRBD1 matching over 10 bases. This receptor was identified in a female donor in good health and CMV-seronegative. Specimen: PBMCs. The CDR3 nucleotides are TGTGCCAGCCGGGACAGGGGTGGTAATGAGCAGTTCTTC. The encoded protein is CASRDRGGNEQFF.